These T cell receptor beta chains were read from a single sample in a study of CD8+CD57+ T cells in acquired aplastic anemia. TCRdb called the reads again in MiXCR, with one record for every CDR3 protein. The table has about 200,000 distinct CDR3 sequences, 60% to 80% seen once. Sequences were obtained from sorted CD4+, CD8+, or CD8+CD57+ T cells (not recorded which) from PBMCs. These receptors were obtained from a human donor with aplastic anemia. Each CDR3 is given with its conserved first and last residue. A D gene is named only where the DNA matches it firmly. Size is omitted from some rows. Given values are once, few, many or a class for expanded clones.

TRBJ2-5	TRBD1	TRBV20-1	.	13	TGCAGTGCGCAGACAGGGGGCTTACAGACCCAGTACTTC	CSAQTGGLQTQYF
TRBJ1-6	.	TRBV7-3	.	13	TGCGCCAGCAGCCAAGATCAGGGTTCACCCCTCCACTTT	CASSQDQGSPLHF
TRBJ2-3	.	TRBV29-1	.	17	TGCAGCGTTGCTTCGGGCCGTCATCTGGGGAGCACAGATACGCAGTATTTT	CSVASGRHLGSTDTQYF
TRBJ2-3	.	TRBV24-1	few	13	TGTGCCACCAGTGATTTCCCCGAAGCTACGCAGTATTTT	CATSDFPEATQYF
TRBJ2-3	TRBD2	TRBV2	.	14	TGTGCCAGCAGTGAAGCCGGACTAGCGGGGGTGCAGTATTTT	CASSEAGLAGVQYF
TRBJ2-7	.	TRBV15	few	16	TGTGCCACCAGCAGAGCCACAGGGACCTACGTCTACGAGCAGTACTTC	CATSRATGTYVYEQYF
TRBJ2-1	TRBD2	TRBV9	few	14	TGTGCCAGCAGCACCCGGGGGGGAGGGAATGAGCAGTTCTTC	CASSTRGGGNEQFF
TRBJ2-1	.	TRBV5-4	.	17	TGTGCCAGCAGCTTGGGGGAAAGGCGGGGTAGATACAATGAGCAGTTCTTC	CASSLGERRGRYNEQFF
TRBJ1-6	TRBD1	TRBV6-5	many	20	TGTGCCAGCAGGGACTCTTCCGGGACAGGGGAGGTCTTGGTCAATTCACCCCTCCACTTT	CASRDSSGTGEVLVNSPLHF
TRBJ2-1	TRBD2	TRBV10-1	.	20	TGCGCCAGCAGCCCCGGCCCTAGCGGGGGCTCCAGGGTTACATCGGATGAGCAGTTCTTC	CASSPGPSGGSRVTSDEQFF
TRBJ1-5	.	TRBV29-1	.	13	TGCAGCGCGGAGATCCAGGAAAATCAGCCCCAGCATTTT	CSAEIQENQPQHF
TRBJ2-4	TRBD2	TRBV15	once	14	TGTGCCACCAGCAGAGACGGGGGGGAAAACATTCAGTACTTC	CATSRDGGENIQYF
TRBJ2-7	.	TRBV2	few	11	TGTGCCAGCAGACCTTCCTACGAGCAGTACTTC	CASRPSYEQYF
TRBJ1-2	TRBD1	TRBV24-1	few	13	TGTGCCACCAGTGCCGGACAGGGTAATGGCTACACCTTC	CATSAGQGNGYTF
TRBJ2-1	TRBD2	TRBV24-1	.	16	TGTGCCACCAGTGATTCTCTAGCGGGAGTGTCGAATGAGCAGTTCTTC	CATSDSLAGVSNEQFF
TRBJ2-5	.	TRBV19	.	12	TGTGCCAGTAGTAGGACAGCAGAGACCCAGTACTTC	CASSRTAETQYF
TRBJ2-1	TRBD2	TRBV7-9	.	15	TGTGCCAGCAGCCGGACTAGCGGTATCCACAATGAGCAGTTCTTC	CASSRTSGIHNEQFF
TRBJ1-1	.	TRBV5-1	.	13	TGCGCCAGCAGCTTGGTCTCCGGTTCTGAAGCTTTCTTT	CASSLVSGSEAFF
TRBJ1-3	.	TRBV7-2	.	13	TGTGCCAGCAGCTTAGTCCGCCGGGCCACCATATATTTT	CASSLVRRATIYF
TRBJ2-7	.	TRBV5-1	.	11	TGCGCCAGCAGCTTCCAGGGAGAGCAGTACTTC	CASSFQGEQYF
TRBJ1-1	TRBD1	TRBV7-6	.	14	TGTGCCAGCAGCTTAGGACAGGGCGAGACTGAAGCTTTCTTT	CASSLGQGETEAFF
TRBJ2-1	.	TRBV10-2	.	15	TGCGCCAGCAGTGACGGGGCGGGGGCTTACAATGAGCAGTTCTTC	CASSDGAGAYNEQFF
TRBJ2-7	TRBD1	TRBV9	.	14	TGTGCCAGCAGCGACCGGGACAGGGGACGCGAGCAGTACTTC	CASSDRDRGREQYF
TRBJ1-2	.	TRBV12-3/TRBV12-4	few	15	TGTGCCAGCAGTGCCGAGGCCATAGGAAATCATGGCTACACCTTC	CASSAEAIGNHGYTF
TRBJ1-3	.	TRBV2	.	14	TGTGCCAGCAGTGAAGTGGGGACGGCGATCACCATATATTTT	CASSEVGTAITIYF
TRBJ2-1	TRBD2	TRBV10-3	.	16	TGTGCCATCAGTGCTCGGTATACTAGCGGTTACAATGAGCAGTTCTTC	CAISARYTSGYNEQFF
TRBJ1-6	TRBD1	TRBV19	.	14	TGTGCCAGTAGTATTCAGGGGGCCAATTCACCCCTCCACTTT	CASSIQGANSPLHF
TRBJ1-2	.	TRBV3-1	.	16	TGTGCCAGCAGCTATCAACGGGGCCAGGTCGGCTATGGCTACACCTTC	CASSYQRGQVGYGYTF
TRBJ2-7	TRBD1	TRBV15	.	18	TGTGCCACCAGCAGCTCCAGGTCGGGACAGGAGATTTCCTACGAGCAGTACTTC	CATSSSRSGQEISYEQYF
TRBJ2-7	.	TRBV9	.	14	TGTGCCAGCAGTTTCGGTAGACCCTCCTACGAGCAGTACTTC	CASSFGRPSYEQYF
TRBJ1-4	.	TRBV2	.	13	TGTGCCAGCACCCGGGACAAGAATGAAAAACTGTTTTTT	CASTRDKNEKLFF
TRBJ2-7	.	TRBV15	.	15	TGTGCCACCAGCAGAGATACCGCTAGCAGCTACGAGCAGTACTTC	CATSRDTASSYEQYF
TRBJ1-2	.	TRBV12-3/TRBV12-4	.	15	TGTGCCAGCAGACCAAGGGTCGACGGGACCTATGGCTACACCTTC	CASRPRVDGTYGYTF
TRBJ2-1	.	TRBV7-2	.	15	TGTGCCAGCAGCTTATCCTGGGGGTTGGGTAATGAGCAGTTCTTC	CASSLSWGLGNEQFF
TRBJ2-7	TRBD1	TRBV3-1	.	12	TGTGCCAGCAGCCAGGGACAGGGGGCTTCTTACTTC	CASSQGQGASYF
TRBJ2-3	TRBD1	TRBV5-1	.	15	TGCGCCAGCAGCTCGACAGGGTCCCTCACAGATACGCAGTATTTT	CASSSTGSLTDTQYF
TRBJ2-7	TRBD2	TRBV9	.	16	TGTGCCAGCAGCGTAGGTTCGAGCGGGAGGAACATAGAGCAGTACTTC	CASSVGSSGRNIEQYF
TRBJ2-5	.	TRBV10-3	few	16	TGTGCCATCAGTGAGAGCCAGGGGCCCTACGGGGAGACCCAGTACTTC	CAISESQGPYGETQYF
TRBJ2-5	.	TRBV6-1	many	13	TGTGCCAGCAGTGCCCAGGTACGAGAGACCCAGTACTTC	CASSAQVRETQYF
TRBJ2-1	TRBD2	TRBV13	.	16	TGTGCCAGCAGCCAAAGGCGACTAGCGTTCGGCAATGAGCAGTTCTTC	CASSQRRLAFGNEQFF
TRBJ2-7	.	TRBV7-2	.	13	TGTGCCAGCAGCAACGGAGGGCCTTACGAGCAGTACTTC	CASSNGGPYEQYF
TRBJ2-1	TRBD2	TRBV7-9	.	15	TGTGCCAGCAGCTCCCCTAGCGGGGGGGTCAATGAGCAGTTCTTC	CASSSPSGGVNEQFF
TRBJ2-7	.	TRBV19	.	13	TGTGCCAGTAGTCGTGTCAGCTCCTACGAGCAGTACTTC	CASSRVSSYEQYF
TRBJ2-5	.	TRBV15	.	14	TGTGCCACCAGCAGAGGCAGGGGTGAAGAGACCCAGCACTTC	CATSRGRGEETQHF
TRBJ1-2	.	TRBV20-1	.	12	TGCAGTGCTAGGCCCTTCGAGGGAAGGTACACCTTC	CSARPFEGRYTF
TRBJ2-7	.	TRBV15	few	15	TGTGCCACCAGCAGAGCGGCCAGGGCGCCCCACGAGCAGTACTTC	CATSRAARAPHEQYF
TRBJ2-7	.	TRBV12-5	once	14	TGTGCCAGCCTTAACGGGCAGGAGGGATACGAGCAGTACTTC	CASLNGQEGYEQYF
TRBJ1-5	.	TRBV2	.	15	TGTGCCAGCAGTTCGTCCGGGACGGGCAATCAGCCCCAGCATTTT	CASSSSGTGNQPQHF
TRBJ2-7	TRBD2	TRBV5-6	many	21	TGTGCCAGCAGCGTCGTACCGGGAGGACACAGCTTCCGACCACACTCCTACGAGCAGTACTTC	CASSVVPGGHSFRPHSYEQYF
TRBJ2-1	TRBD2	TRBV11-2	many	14	TGTGCCAGCAGCTCCGGGGGGGCCAGCGGTGAGCAGTTCTTC	CASSSGGASGEQFF
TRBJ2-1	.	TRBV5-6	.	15	TGTGCCAGCAGCTTGGGGGGGGCGGGTTACAATGAGCAGTTCTTC	CASSLGGAGYNEQFF
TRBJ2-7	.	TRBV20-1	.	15	TGCAGTGCTAGAGATGCGCGAGGGAGGAACGACGAGCAGTACTTC	CSARDARGRNDEQYF
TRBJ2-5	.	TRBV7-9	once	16	TGTGCCAGCAGCCGATGGAGTACGGGGCTCGAGGAGACCCAGTACTTC	CASSRWSTGLEETQYF